This T cell receptor beta chain was observed in a study of OX40 agonist ivuxolimab in advanced cancers. General observations from the study: Average numbers of expanded clones were greater in CD8+ T cells than in CD4+. Blood T cells, both CD4+ and CD8+, expanded clonally by week 6 at 0.1 to 3.0 mg/kg.

Comment on this clone: Its antigen is as yet unknown.

The data were produced by immunoSEQ multiplex PCR, yet TCRdb's version contains in-frame clones alone and is incomplete. This sample has some 21,000 clones, with 80% to 90% found just once. The CDR3 is made up of 14 amino acids. CDR1 and CDR2 (germline): SEHNR, FQNEAQ (reference sequence). Trimming left V 5 bases short and J 10 bases short, with 18 bases between. The chain employs TRBV7-9 and TRBJ2-1; perhaps TRBD2 as D (6 bases). The source was CD4+ or CD8+ T cells sorted from blood, collected in a trial of the OX40 agonist ivuxolimab. The clonotype comes from an adult with an advanced solid tumor such as melanoma, head and neck, liver or kidney cancer. The CDR3 spells CASSPKLPGLEQFF. The CDR3 DNA reads TGTGCCAGCAGCCCCAAACTACCAGGACTAGAGCAGTTCTTC. Full variable domain (outside the CDR3, taken from reference TRBV7-9 and TRBJ2-1): DTGVSQNPRHKITKRGQNVTFRCDPISEHNRLYWYRQTLGQGPEFLTYFQNEAQLEKSRLLSDRFSAERPKGSFSTLEIQRTEQGDSAMYLCASSPKLPGLEQFFGPGTRLTVL.